This T cell receptor beta chain was identified during a study of cytomegalovirus exposure and HLA in healthy donors. Study-wide results and limits: In most subjects, TCR beta sequences reportedly gave accurate predictions of HLA-A and HLA-B alleles.

PCR amplification relied on 60 Vbeta primers (plus 13 Jbeta primers). TCRdb's table, derived via immunoSEQ multiplex PCR, lists solely in-frame clones and lacks some. Of around 91,000 clones in the sample, over 75% were seen once. This clone has at least ten counts. Antigen unknown. Per germline, CDR1 SNHLY and CDR2 FYNNEI. V was cut by 2 bases and J by 9 bases, with 19 bases left in between. CDR3 length equals 15 residues. This chain uses TRBV2 with TRBJ1-1; possibly TRBD1 for D (5 bases). This receptor was identified in a male donor in good health and CMV-seropositive. Sequencing used PBMCs. In DNA, the CDR3 is TGTGCCAGCAGTGAATATTTGGGGCCCGTTTTAAAAGCTTTCTTT. Translation gives CASSEYLGPVLKAFF.